This is a list of T cell receptor beta chains from one sample in a study of blood T cell repertoires in COVID-19. Some clones are missing from TCRdb's copy, which holds only in-frame ones; the method was immunoSEQ multiplex PCR. Found here are 250,000 to 300,000 clones, roughly 85% of them singletons; the top ten hold around 1.8%. The source material was PBMCs or T cells enriched from blood (not recorded which). All receptors come from a woman in her forties or fifties who had recovered from COVID-19. Each CDR3 is given with its conserved first and last residue. Each record gives: J gene, V gene, D gene, clone size, CDR3 DNA, CDR3 protein. A D gene is named only where the DNA matches it firmly. Clone size, where shown, is once, few, many, or a class for clones that have expanded.

J gene: TRBJ2-1
V gene: TRBV7-6
D gene: TRBD1
clone size: NA
CDR3 DNA: TGTGCCAGCAGCGTAGGTCTCGGACAGGGCAATGAGCAGTTCTTC
CDR3 protein: CASSVGLGQGNEQFF

J gene: TRBJ2-2
V gene: TRBV3-1/TRBV3-2
D gene: NA
clone size: NA
CDR3 DNA: TGTGCCAGCAGCCAATATACTAGCACCAACACCGGGGAGCTGTTTTTT
CDR3 protein: CASSQYTSTNTGELFF

J gene: TRBJ2-6
V gene: TRBV10-1
D gene: NA
clone size: NA
CDR3 DNA: TGCGCCAGCAGTGATTCCAGGGCTGGGGCCAACGTCCTGACTTTC
CDR3 protein: CASSDSRAGANVLTF

J gene: TRBJ2-5
V gene: TRBV6-5
D gene: TRBD1
clone size: NA
CDR3 DNA: TGTGCCAGCAGTCGGACAGGGCATCTCGAGACCCAGTACTTC
CDR3 protein: CASSRTGHLETQYF

J gene: TRBJ1-2
V gene: TRBV9
D gene: TRBD1
clone size: NA
CDR3 DNA: TGTGCCAGCAGCGTAGCCCGACAGGGTTGGGACTATGGCTACACCTTC
CDR3 protein: CASSVARQGWDYGYTF

J gene: TRBJ1-5
V gene: TRBV10-2
D gene: NA
clone size: NA
CDR3 DNA: TGCGCCAGCGCGGGGGGGGAAAATCAGCCCCAGCATTTT
CDR3 protein: CASAGGENQPQHF

J gene: TRBJ2-7
V gene: TRBV6-1
D gene: TRBD2
clone size: NA
CDR3 DNA: TGTGCCAGCAGTGAAGGAGCGGGAGGGCCATACTACGAGCAGTACTTC
CDR3 protein: CASSEGAGGPYYEQYF

J gene: TRBJ1-5
V gene: TRBV6-5
D gene: NA
clone size: NA
CDR3 DNA: TGTGCCAGCAGACGGGACTTCAATCAGCCCCAGCATTTT
CDR3 protein: CASRRDFNQPQHF

J gene: TRBJ1-3
V gene: TRBV7-9
D gene: NA
clone size: few
CDR3 DNA: TGTGCCAGCAGCTTTCTAGTGGGCTCTGGAAACACCATATATTTT
CDR3 protein: CASSFLVGSGNTIYF

J gene: TRBJ2-1
V gene: TRBV27
D gene: TRBD2
clone size: NA
CDR3 DNA: TGTGCCAGCAGACCCGGGACTAGCGGTGACAATGAGCAGTTCTTC
CDR3 protein: CASRPGTSGDNEQFF

J gene: TRBJ2-1
V gene: TRBV2
D gene: NA
clone size: NA
CDR3 DNA: TGTGCCAGCAGTAGAGTCCGGGAAAATGAGCAGTTCTTC
CDR3 protein: CASSRVRENEQFF

J gene: TRBJ2-1
V gene: TRBV28
D gene: NA
clone size: NA
CDR3 DNA: TGTGCCAGCGGTACCCGAGAGAGGTCCTACAATGAGCAGTTCTTC
CDR3 protein: CASGTRERSYNEQFF

J gene: TRBJ2-2
V gene: TRBV12-5
D gene: TRBD2
clone size: NA
CDR3 DNA: TGTGCTAGTGGTCCGGGACTAGCGGGAGGCACCGGGGAGCTGTTTTTT
CDR3 protein: CASGPGLAGGTGELFF

J gene: TRBJ2-7
V gene: TRBV2
D gene: NA
clone size: NA
CDR3 DNA: TGTGCCAGCAAAAGACTAGCCTACGAGCAGTACTTC
CDR3 protein: CASKRLAYEQYF

J gene: TRBJ2-2
V gene: TRBV30
D gene: TRBD2
clone size: NA
CDR3 DNA: TGTGCCTGGACCCCCGGGACTAGCGGCCCCGGGGAGCTGTTTTTT
CDR3 protein: CAWTPGTSGPGELFF

J gene: TRBJ1-5
V gene: TRBV2
D gene: NA
clone size: NA
CDR3 DNA: TGTGCCAGCATTCGGGACATCAATCAGCCCCAGCATTTT
CDR3 protein: CASIRDINQPQHF

J gene: TRBJ1-5
V gene: TRBV24-1
D gene: TRBD1
clone size: NA
CDR3 DNA: TGTGCCACCAGTGATTCCTCCACAGGGGGCATGAGCAATCAGCCCCAGCATTTT
CDR3 protein: CATSDSSTGGMSNQPQHF

J gene: TRBJ1-1
V gene: TRBV7-8
D gene: NA
clone size: NA
CDR3 DNA: TGTGCCAGCAGCTGGCGGCAGGGTGGTTCCGAGACTTTCTTT
CDR3 protein: CASSWRQGGSETFF

J gene: TRBJ2-1
V gene: TRBV5-1
D gene: TRBD2
clone size: few
CDR3 DNA: TGCGCCAGCAGCCTAGCGGGAGCTCCCTACAATGAGCAGTTCTTC
CDR3 protein: CASSLAGAPYNEQFF

J gene: TRBJ1-2
V gene: TRBV10-2
D gene: TRBD1
clone size: NA
CDR3 DNA: TGCGCCAGCACTCCAACGGGGACAGCCATCGGGGGCTACACCTTC
CDR3 protein: CASTPTGTAIGGYTF

J gene: TRBJ1-5
V gene: TRBV24-1
D gene: TRBD1
clone size: NA
CDR3 DNA: TGTGCCACCAGCACCGGGACAGGGGTACGCCAGCCCCAGCATTTT
CDR3 protein: CATSTGTGVRQPQHF

J gene: TRBJ1-2
V gene: TRBV7-9
D gene: TRBD1
clone size: NA
CDR3 DNA: TGTGCCAGCAGCTTAAGCCTGGGACAGCTCTATGGCTACACCTTC
CDR3 protein: CASSLSLGQLYGYTF

J gene: TRBJ1-1
V gene: TRBV30
D gene: NA
clone size: once
CDR3 DNA: TGTGCCTGGGACAGAATCACTGAAGCTTTCTTT
CDR3 protein: CAWDRITEAFF

J gene: TRBJ1-1
V gene: TRBV5-1
D gene: NA
clone size: NA
CDR3 DNA: TGCGCCAGCAGCTTGGCCGGGGGGATGGTCGCTGAAGCTTTCTTT
CDR3 protein: CASSLAGGMVAEAFF

J gene: TRBJ2-4
V gene: TRBV11-2
D gene: NA
clone size: NA
CDR3 DNA: TGTGCCAGCAGCCCGGGGGATCGGCGAGCCAAAAACATTCAGTACTTC
CDR3 protein: CASSPGDRRAKNIQYF

J gene: TRBJ2-7
V gene: TRBV7-6
D gene: NA
clone size: NA
CDR3 DNA: TGTGCCAGCAGCTTAGAACAGGGCGAGCAGTACTTC
CDR3 protein: CASSLEQGEQYF

J gene: TRBJ2-4
V gene: TRBV30
D gene: TRBD2
clone size: NA
CDR3 DNA: TGTGCCTGGAGCCCTAGCGGGACCAGGAACATTCAGTACTTC
CDR3 protein: CAWSPSGTRNIQYF

J gene: TRBJ1-1
V gene: TRBV19
D gene: NA
clone size: NA
CDR3 DNA: TGTGCCAGTAGTAGAAGGCAGGGGAGACCCACTGAAGCTTTCTTT
CDR3 protein: CASSRRQGRPTEAFF

J gene: TRBJ1-5
V gene: TRBV28
D gene: NA
clone size: NA
CDR3 DNA: TGTGCCAGCAGTTCCGGGGTATTTAGCAATCAGCCCCAGCATTTT
CDR3 protein: CASSSGVFSNQPQHF

J gene: TRBJ2-1
V gene: TRBV11-1
D gene: TRBD1
clone size: NA
CDR3 DNA: TGTGCCAGCAGCAACCGGGACAGGGGTCGGAATGAGCAGTTCTTC
CDR3 protein: CASSNRDRGRNEQFF

J gene: TRBJ1-1
V gene: TRBV3-1/TRBV3-2
D gene: NA
clone size: NA
CDR3 DNA: TGTGCCAGCAGCCACCGGACAGTCCCCAAGAACACTGAAGCTTTCTTT
CDR3 protein: CASSHRTVPKNTEAFF

J gene: TRBJ2-1
V gene: TRBV27
D gene: NA
clone size: NA
CDR3 DNA: TGTGCCACCACTGGGGAGCGGTACAATGAGCAGTTCTTC
CDR3 protein: CATTGERYNEQFF

J gene: TRBJ2-2
V gene: TRBV4-1
D gene: NA
clone size: NA
CDR3 DNA: TGCGCCAGCAGCCAAGAGTTAGCTTGGAACACCGGGGAGCTGTTTTTT
CDR3 protein: CASSQELAWNTGELFF

J gene: TRBJ2-5
V gene: TRBV7-9
D gene: TRBD2
clone size: NA
CDR3 DNA: TGTGCCAGCAGCTACAGCCTAGCGGGGGGGGAGACCCAGTACTTC
CDR3 protein: CASSYSLAGGETQYF

J gene: TRBJ1-2
V gene: TRBV6-5
D gene: TRBD1
clone size: NA
CDR3 DNA: TGTGCCAGCAGTCCCCGACAGGGATACTATGGCTACACCTTC
CDR3 protein: CASSPRQGYYGYTF

J gene: TRBJ2-3
V gene: TRBV14
D gene: TRBD2
clone size: NA
CDR3 DNA: TGTGCCAGCAGCCAGTGGACTAGCGGGAGGATGGCAGATACGCAGTATTTT
CDR3 protein: CASSQWTSGRMADTQYF

J gene: TRBJ1-2
V gene: TRBV6-5
D gene: TRBD1
clone size: NA
CDR3 DNA: TGTGCCAGCAGTTACTCGAAAGGGGGCGCGGCTGGCTACACCTTC
CDR3 protein: CASSYSKGGAAGYTF

J gene: TRBJ2-3
V gene: TRBV27
D gene: NA
clone size: NA
CDR3 DNA: TGTGCCAGCTCGTCGAGAGGCACAGATACGCAGTATTTT
CDR3 protein: CASSSRGTDTQYF

J gene: TRBJ2-3
V gene: TRBV4-2
D gene: NA
clone size: NA
CDR3 DNA: TGTGCCAGCAGCGCCATTATCGAGAGCACAGATACGCAGTATTTT
CDR3 protein: CASSAIIESTDTQYF

J gene: TRBJ2-1
V gene: TRBV28
D gene: NA
clone size: NA
CDR3 DNA: TGTGCCAGCAAGTCGGGATACCTTTATGAGCAGTTCTTC
CDR3 protein: CASKSGYLYEQFF

J gene: TRBJ1-2
V gene: TRBV12-5
D gene: NA
clone size: NA
CDR3 DNA: TGTGCTAGTGGTTTCTCCGACTATGGCTACACCTTC
CDR3 protein: CASGFSDYGYTF

J gene: TRBJ2-7
V gene: TRBV6-5
D gene: TRBD2
clone size: NA
CDR3 DNA: TGTGCCAGCAGTTACGGACTAGCGGGAAACTACGAGCAGTACTTC
CDR3 protein: CASSYGLAGNYEQYF

J gene: TRBJ1-2
V gene: TRBV29-1
D gene: NA
clone size: NA
CDR3 DNA: TGCAGCGTGGGGCCCCGACAGCTCCCGGGTGACTATGGCTACACCTTC
CDR3 protein: CSVGPRQLPGDYGYTF

J gene: TRBJ2-5
V gene: TRBV11-2
D gene: TRBD2
clone size: once
CDR3 DNA: TGTGCCAGCAGCTTAGAGGGGGGACCGGGGGGGACCCAGTACTTC
CDR3 protein: CASSLEGGPGGTQYF

J gene: TRBJ2-1
V gene: TRBV12-3/TRBV12-4
D gene: NA
clone size: few
CDR3 DNA: TGTGCCAGCAGCCAAACCCCAGACAGCCCTAAGTTCTTC
CDR3 protein: CASSQTPDSPKFF

J gene: TRBJ1-2
V gene: TRBV6-6
D gene: NA
clone size: NA
CDR3 DNA: TGTGCCAGCAGTCTGCTTTCGGAGGGCTACACCTTC
CDR3 protein: CASSLLSEGYTF

J gene: TRBJ2-5
V gene: TRBV7-8
D gene: NA
clone size: NA
CDR3 DNA: TGTGCCAGCAGCGCTGGTGGAGGGATAGAGACCCAGTACTTC
CDR3 protein: CASSAGGGIETQYF

J gene: TRBJ2-5
V gene: TRBV7-9
D gene: TRBD2
clone size: NA
CDR3 DNA: TGTGCCAGCAGCTTAGGAGCGGGAGGCCAAGAGACCCAGTACTTC
CDR3 protein: CASSLGAGGQETQYF

J gene: TRBJ1-6
V gene: TRBV27
D gene: TRBD1
clone size: NA
CDR3 DNA: TGTGCCAGCAGTTTCGGACAGGGGAATTCACCCCTCCACTTT
CDR3 protein: CASSFGQGNSPLHF